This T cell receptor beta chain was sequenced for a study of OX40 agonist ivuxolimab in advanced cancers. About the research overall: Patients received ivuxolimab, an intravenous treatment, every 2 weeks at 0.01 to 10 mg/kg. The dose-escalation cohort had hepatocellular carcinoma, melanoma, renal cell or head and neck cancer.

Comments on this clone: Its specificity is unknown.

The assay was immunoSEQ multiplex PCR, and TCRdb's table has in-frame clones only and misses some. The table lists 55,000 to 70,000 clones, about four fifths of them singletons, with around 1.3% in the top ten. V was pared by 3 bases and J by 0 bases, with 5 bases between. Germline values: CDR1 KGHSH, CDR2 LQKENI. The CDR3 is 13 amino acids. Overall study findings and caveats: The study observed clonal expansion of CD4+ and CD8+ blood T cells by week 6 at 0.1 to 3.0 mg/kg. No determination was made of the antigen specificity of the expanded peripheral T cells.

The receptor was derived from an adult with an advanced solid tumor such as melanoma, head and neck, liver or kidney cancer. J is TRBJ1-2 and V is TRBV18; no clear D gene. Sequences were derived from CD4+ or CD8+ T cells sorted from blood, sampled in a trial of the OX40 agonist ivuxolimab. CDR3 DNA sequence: TGTGCCAGCTCACCTGGGGCTAACTATGGCTACACCTTC. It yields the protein CASSPGANYGYTF.